This T cell receptor (beta chain) was found in a study of T-cell memory formation after mild COVID-19. TCRalpha and TCRbeta libraries used 5'RACE with constant-segment primers and UMIs. TCRdb fed the 5' RACE reads into MiXCR, producing one record per CDR3 protein. Found here are tens of thousands of distinct CDR3 sequences, roughly 21% of them singletons; the top ten hold more than 1.5%. CDR3 size: 15 residues. With 7 bases clipped from V and 5 bases from J, the junction kept 13 bases outside the gene matches. The source material was PBMCs or a T cell subset sorted from them (not recorded which). The rearrangement links TRBV12-3 or TRBV12-4 to TRBJ2-5; 7 bases match TRBD2. The sequence derives from an adult who had mild COVID-19 (a few samples of this study predate the infection). Cell type and time point are not known. The CDR3 region is CASTHVGEGRETQYF. The CDR3 nucleotides are TGTGCCAGCACCCACGTCGGGGAGGGCAGGGAGACCCAGTACTTC.